The 26 T cell receptor beta chains below were found in one sample sequenced in a study of blood T cell repertoires in COVID-19. Sequencing was performed with immunoSEQ multiplex PCR; in TCRdb, only in-frame clones are kept and a portion is missing. The table includes approximately 88,000 clones, approximately 87% detected once. Sequenced sample: peripheral blood. All receptors come from a woman in her sixties or seventies with acute or convalescent COVID-19.

This chain connects TRBV20-1 to TRBJ1-1, with 7 bases aligning to TRBD1. Trimming cost V 3 bases and J 7 bases; bases outside gene matches: 5. Germline CDR1 DFQATT, CDR2 SNEGSKA (reference sequence). This CDR3 has 12 residues. CDR3 residues: CSASSGQVEAFF. In DNA form, the CDR3 reads TGCAGTGCTAGTTCCGGACAGGTTGAAGCTTTCTTT.

This chain links TRBV5-6 with TRBJ2-1, with D tentatively TRBD1 (5 bases). The CDR3 is 13 residues long. Per germline, CDR1 SGHDT and CDR2 YYEEEE. V was trimmed by 1 base and J by 10 bases, leaving 12 bases between them. For the CDR3, the DNA is TGTGCCAGCAGCTTGCAGGGTAGCAGCGAGCAGTTCTTC. It codes for CASSLQGSSEQFF.

The CDR3 sequence: CASRVQGVGNEQFF. DNA for the CDR3: TGTGCCAGCAGGGTACAGGGGGTCGGTAATGAGCAGTTCTTC. The V gene is TRBV2, the J gene TRBJ2-1; 8 nucleotides line up with TRBD1. V shed 6 bases, J shed 7 bases, and the junction held 8 bases outside the gene matches. Germline V CDR1 and CDR2: SNHLY, FYNNEI. The CDR3 covers 14 residues. Filled out from reference TRBV2 and TRBJ2-1, the complete variable domain reads EPEVTQTPSHQVTQMGQEVILRCVPISNHLYFYWYRQILGQKVEFLVSFYNNEISEKSEIFDDQFSVERPDGSNFTLKIRSTKLEDSAMYFCASRVQGVGNEQFFGPGTRLTVL.

The chain has TRBV9 and TRBJ2-7, with D possibly TRBD2 on 5 matching bases. Looked up from germline, CDR1 is SGDLS and CDR2 is YYNGEE. There are 13 residues in the CDR3. V lost 4 bases, J lost 2 bases, and 10 bases lay in between. CDR3 coding DNA: TGTGCCAGCAGCCCCAAGGGAGCCTACGAGCAGTACGTC. Translation: CASSPKGAYEQYV.

V and J are TRBV6-1 and TRBJ1-5, with 7 bases matching TRBD1. V lost 4 bases and J lost 0; bases outside the gene matches: 6. CDR3 length: 16 amino acids. Germline loops: CDR1 MNHNS, CDR2 SASEGT. In nucleotides, the CDR3 is TGTGCCAGCAGTGCCCACAGGGGATATAGCAATCAGCCCCAGCATTTT. Translation gives CASSAHRGYSNQPQHF.

This clone has only a few counts. This chain joins TRBV6-6 and TRBJ1-5; the D gene is possibly TRBD1 (5 bases). V was shortened by 2 bases and J by 4 bases, with 12 bases between the two germline ends. This CDR3 is 15 amino acids long. CDR1 MNHNY and CDR2 SVGAGI come from the germline V gene (reference sequence). Here the CDR3 reads CASSYSSGLNQPQHF. CDR3 DNA sequence: TGTGCCAGCAGTTACAGTTCAGGGTTGAATCAGCCCCAGCATTTT.

This clone was seen only a few times. This chain links TRBV11-2 with TRBJ1-3; no reliable D call. Trimming removed 1 base from V and 4 bases from J, with 17 bases in between. The CDR3 runs 17 residues. Germline V CDR1 and CDR2: SGHAT, FQNNGV. The CDR3: CASSLVATWARGNTIYF. The CDR3 DNA sequence: TGTGCCAGCAGCTTAGTCGCGACATGGGCACGAGGAAACACCATATATTTT. Drawing the rest from reference TRBV11-2 and TRBJ1-3, the complete variable domain is EAGVAQSPRYKIIEKRQSVAFWCNPISGHATLYWYQQILGQGPKLLIQFQNNGVVDDSQLPKDRFSAERLKGVDSTLKIQPAKLEDSAVYLCASSLVATWARGNTIYFGEGSWLTVV.

This chain links TRBV24-1 with TRBJ1-5; TRBD1 matches 11 bases. V gave up 7 bases and J gave up 6 bases; unmatched junction bases: 10. Looked up from germline, CDR1 is KGHDR and CDR2 is SFDVKD. The CDR3 contains 16 residues. The CDR3 region has the DNA TGTGCCACCAGCACCGCCGGGACAGGGGGTAGTCAGCCCCAGCATTTT. Translation: CATSTAGTGGSQPQHF.

This clone has more than one count but fewer than ten. The chain has TRBV5-6 and TRBJ1-1; possibly TRBD1 for D (5 bases). Germline V gives CDR1 SGHDT, CDR2 YYEEEE. With 1 base removed from V and 0 bases from J, the gap between germline ends came to 10 bases. The CDR3 consists of 15 residues. CDR3 sequence reads: CASSLLNRMNTEAFF. The DNA of the CDR3 is TGTGCCAGCAGCTTGCTGAACAGGATGAACACTGAAGCTTTCTTT.

Note on this clone: The sample contains more than one DNA sequence encoding this CDR3. The CDR3 reads CASSYYGTSTDTQYF. Written as DNA, the CDR3 is TGTGCCAGCAGTTACTACGGGACTAGCACAGATACGCAGTATTTT. The chain recombines TRBV6-6 with TRBJ2-3, with D tentatively TRBD2 (6 bases). The CDR3 covers 15 residues. Germline values: CDR1 MNHNY, CDR2 SVGAGI (reference sequence). V lost 1 base, J lost 0 bases, and 8 bases lay in between.

This rearrangement joins TRBV5-4 to TRBJ2-3; 10 nucleotides agree with TRBD2. The CDR3 is 15 residues long. V lost 1 base to trimming and J lost 6 bases; unmatched junction nucleotides: 5. From germline, CDR1 is SGHNT and CDR2 YYREEE (reference sequence). CDR3 region: CASSLTGLAKDTQYF. The CDR3 nucleotides are TGTGCCAGCAGCTTGACGGGACTAGCGAAGGATACGCAGTATTTT.

CDR3 DNA sequence: TGTGCCTGGATTACCGGGACATCCTACGAGCAGTACGTC. This sequence encodes CAWITGTSYEQYV. V is TRBV6-5 and J is TRBJ2-7; tentative D call: TRBD1 (6 bases). CDR1 is MNHEY and CDR2 is SVGAGI in the germline V gene. The germline V and J ends were trimmed by 11 bases and 1 base, with 15 bases remaining between them. This CDR3 has 13 residues.

The V gene is TRBV29-1, the J gene TRBJ1-2; D gene unclear. From germline, CDR1 is SQVTM and CDR2 ANQGSEA. This CDR3 contains 13 residues. Trimming pared 8 bases from V and 3 bases from J, leaving 16 bases between. The CDR3 spells CSFLDSRDYGYTF. Written as DNA, the CDR3 is TGCAGCTTCCTCGACTCGAGGGACTATGGCTACACCTTC.

The chain has TRBV19 and TRBJ1-1, with 7 nucleotides matching TRBD1. V was clipped by 7 bases and J by 1 base; unmatched bases: 9. The CDR3 extends over 15 amino acids. CDR1 is LNHDA, CDR2 SQIVND, per germline (reference sequence). The CDR3 is CASNRMGQTNTEAFF. The CDR3 DNA follows: TGTGCCAGTAACCGGATGGGACAGACGAACACTGAAGCTTTCTTT.

This clone came up once. This CDR3 is CASSQDLGLAGVNTGELFF. Written as DNA, the CDR3 is TGCGCCAGCAGCCAAGATCTTGGACTAGCGGGGGTTAACACCGGGGAGCTGTTTTTT. This chain connects TRBV4-1 to TRBJ2-2, with 13 bases that match TRBD2. Germline V gene lookup returns CDR1 MGHRA and CDR2 YSYEKL. The CDR3 covers 19 residues. Trimming took 0 bases from V and 2 from J; bases not matched to a gene: 6.

The chain couples TRBV11-2 to TRBJ2-1; 8 nucleotides align to TRBD2. CDR1 and CDR2 from the germline V gene are SGHAT and FQNNGV. The CDR3 spans 18 residues. The ends lost 3 bases at V and 0 bases at J; junction bases unmatched: 10. The CDR3 loop is CASSFNPGLGFSYNEQFF. The CDR3 DNA reads as TGTGCCAGCAGCTTCAACCCGGGACTAGGCTTCTCCTACAATGAGCAGTTCTTC. Full variable domain (remainder filled in from reference TRBV11-2 and TRBJ2-1): EAGVAQSPRYKIIEKRQSVAFWCNPISGHATLYWYQQILGQGPKLLIQFQNNGVVDDSQLPKDRFSAERLKGVDSTLKIQPAKLEDSAVYLCASSFNPGLGFSYNEQFFGPGTRLTVL.

The chain employs TRBV5-6 and TRBJ2-1; 9 bases align to TRBD1. CDR3 size: 17 residues. The germline V gene encodes CDR1 SGHDT and CDR2 YYEEEE. V trimming: 4 bases; J trimming: 0 bases; junction bases outside the gene matches: 8. CDR3 sequence: CASSGSWGQGSYNEQFF. The CDR3 DNA reads TGTGCCAGCAGCGGGTCCTGGGGACAGGGCTCCTACAATGAGCAGTTCTTC.

V and J are TRBV7-9 and TRBJ1-4; 8 bases match TRBD1. With 5 bases clipped from V and 5 bases from J, the junction kept 7 bases outside the gene matches. This CDR3 region has 15 residues. The germline V gene has CDR1 SEHNR and CDR2 FQNEAQ (reference sequence). The CDR3 sequence is CASSPARTGNEKLFF. The DNA of the CDR3 is TGTGCCAGCAGCCCCGCCAGGACAGGGAATGAAAAACTGTTTTTT.

The chain recombines TRBV19 with TRBJ2-3; 9 bases agree with TRBD2. The CDR3 extends over 16 amino acids. CDR1 LNHDA and CDR2 SQIVND come from the germline V gene (reference sequence). With V trimmed by 3 bases and J by 1 base, 5 bases remained unmatched. The CDR3 region has the DNA TGTGCCAGTAGTATTTTTTCTAGCGGGGGCACAGATACGCAGTATTTT. It is translated as CASSIFSSGGTDTQYF.

The chain joins TRBV6-5 to TRBJ2-5; 16 bases agree with TRBD2. CDR3 length: 15 amino acids. J gave up 7 bases and V 8 bases, and 7 bases lay outside the gene matches. The germline CDR1 and CDR2 sequences are MNHEY and SVGAGI. The CDR3 region has the DNA TGTGCCAGCCAAACGGGGACTAGCGGGAGGGTGACCCAGTACTTC. The encoded protein is CASQTGTSGRVTQYF.

V and J are TRBV7-2 and TRBJ1-1; TRBD1 is a possible D gene (6 bases). This CDR3 region has 16 residues. Germline V lookup: CDR1 SGHTA, CDR2 FQGNSA. The V end was cut by 5 bases, the J end by 2 bases, with 18 bases between. The CDR3 coding sequence is TGTGCCAGCAGCCCCAACGGCCCAGGGGTTAACACTGAAGCTTTCTTT. Translation: CASSPNGPGVNTEAFF.

The rearrangement links TRBV28 to TRBJ1-2; D ambiguous. V lost 6 bases and J lost 3, with 8 bases in between. Germline-derived CDR1 and CDR2 are MDHEN and SYDVKM. This CDR3 comprises 12 residues. CDR3 nucleotide sequence: TGTGCCAGCAGCGAACAATACTATGGCTACACCTTC. Its protein product is CASSEQYYGYTF.

This sequence joins TRBV5-1 and TRBJ1-4; perhaps TRBD1 as D (5 bases). V lost 1 base to trimming and J lost 0 bases, with 19 bases between them. This CDR3 is built from 19 residues. Germline V lookup: CDR1 SGHRS, CDR2 YFSETQ. CDR3: CASSLRPLGLVATNEKLFF. In DNA, the CDR3 is TGCGCCAGCAGCTTGAGACCTCTGGGGCTCGTTGCAACTAATGAAAAACTGTTTTTT.

This chain connects TRBV7-2 to TRBJ2-3; D gene uncertain. Germline lookup yields CDR1 SGHTA and CDR2 FQGNSA. V dropped 2 bases and J dropped 0 bases, with 3 bases sitting between them. This CDR3 is 13 amino acids long. Here the CDR3 reads CASSLPSTDTQYF. The DNA for the CDR3 is TGTGCCAGCAGCTTACCTAGCACAGATACGCAGTATTTT.

This chain joins TRBV7-2 and TRBJ1-5; 10 positions agree with TRBD1. This CDR3 has 17 residues. V trimming: 2 bases; J trimming: 7 bases; junction bases outside the gene matches: 11. Germline values: CDR1 SGHTA, CDR2 FQGNSA. For the CDR3, the DNA is TGTGCCAGCAGCTTATTAGTAGGGACAGGGGAAGGGCAGCCCCAGCATTTT. This gives the protein CASSLLVGTGEGQPQHF.

This rearrangement joins TRBV27 to TRBJ2-1; 13 bases align to TRBD2. The CDR3 has 15 residues. V shed 6 bases and J 7 bases; nucleotides not matched to a gene: 6. Germline V CDR1 and CDR2: MNHEY, SMNVEV (reference sequence). The CDR3 region has the DNA TGTGCCAGCAGCCCCGGGACTAGCGGGATTAATGAGCAGTTCTTC. Encoded protein: CASSPGTSGINEQFF.